The clone carrying this T cell receptor (beta chain) was detected once. V lost 6 bases and J lost 2, with 17 bases in between. The CDR3 length is 15 residues. The germline CDR1 and CDR2 sequences are SNHLY and FYNNEI. This specimen belongs to a study of blood T cell repertoires in COVID-19. Overall study: Sites in the United States, Italy and Spain provided acute and convalescent COVID-19 samples. PBMCs, B-cell-depleted T cells, or T cells provided the cDNA or gDNA that made up the material.

In the study's own analysis: Quantification of nucleated cells was approximated via reference gene primer amplification. Produced via immunoSEQ multiplex PCR; TCRdb's table is partial and in-frame only. V, J and clone size are those of that table, while D and trimming were read from the DNA. This sample yields 95,000 to 110,000 clones, of which around 92% are seen a single time; nearly 5% belongs to the top ten. Sequencing was performed on peripheral blood. The genes are TRBV2 and TRBJ2-7, with D possibly matching TRBD1 (5 bases). The receptor comes from a man aged 40-50 years with active or convalescent COVID-19. CDR3 nucleotides: TGTGCCAGCAGGCCCGGGCAGGGAATCGCCTACGAGCAGTACTTC. Protein: CASRPGQGIAYEQYF.